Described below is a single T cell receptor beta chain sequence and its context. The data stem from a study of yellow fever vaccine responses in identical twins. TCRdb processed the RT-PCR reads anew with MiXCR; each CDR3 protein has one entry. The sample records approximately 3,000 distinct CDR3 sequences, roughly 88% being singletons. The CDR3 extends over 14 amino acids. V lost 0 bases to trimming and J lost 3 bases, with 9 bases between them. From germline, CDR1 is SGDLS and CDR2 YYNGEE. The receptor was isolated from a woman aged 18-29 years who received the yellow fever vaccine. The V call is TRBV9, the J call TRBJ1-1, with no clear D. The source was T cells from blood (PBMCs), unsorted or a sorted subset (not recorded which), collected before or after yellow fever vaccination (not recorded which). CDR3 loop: CASSVAGEDTEAFF. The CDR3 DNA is TGTGCCAGCAGCGTAGCTGGGGAAGACACTGAAGCTTTCTTT.